The sequence of this T cell receptor (beta chain) was determined in a study of Ad26.COV2.S vaccination and SARS-CoV-2 variants. Across the whole study: The authors gave Ad26.COV2.S intramuscularly, either once or twice 56 days apart.

The CDR3 is made up of 16 amino acids. The V end was cut by 4 bases, the J end by 3 bases, with 18 bases between. From germline, CDR1 is SGHTA and CDR2 FQGNSA. Method: immunoSEQ multiplex PCR; TCRdb's copy keeps in-frame clones and lacks some. The sample lists 510,000 or so clones, approximately 90% seen once, with about 13% in the top ten. Described treatment: some 19 received Ad26.COV2.S at low or high dose, single or two shots; several received placebo; per-sample allocation not given. Sampling was performed 63 days after the first vaccine or placebo injection. This TCR came from a person aged 18-65 years who received the Ad26.COV2.S COVID-19 vaccine or a placebo. V is TRBV7-2 and J is TRBJ1-1, with a possible D match to TRBD1 (5 bases). The sequencing used peripheral blood, collected in a trial of Ad26.COV2.S vaccine versus placebo. The CDR3 spells CASSSVGGGLDTEAFF. The CDR3, as DNA: TGTGCCAGCAGCTCCGTCGGGGGGGGATTGGACACTGAAGCTTTCTTT.